This T cell receptor (beta chain) was sequenced for a study of T-cell reconstitution after alpha-beta-depleted transplantation in children. The TCRbeta library incorporated unique molecular identifiers. From the PCR reads, TCRdb called clonotypes with MiXCR, one entry per CDR3 protein. The sample has about 410,000 distinct CDR3 sequences, just over 20% seen once; the top ten hold 3.5% to 4%. The sample holds many counts of this clonotype. This sequence originates from a human donor who donated a stem cell graft to a child with acute myeloid leukemia. The sample was PBMCs from the stem cell graft donor, taken from the stem cell graft.

The CDR3 reads CSVDWTGNHEQFF. The DNA of the CDR3 is TGCAGCGTCGATTGGACAGGGAACCATGAGCAGTTCTTC. The rearrangement links TRBV29-1 to TRBJ2-1, with 8 bases that match TRBD1. The germline CDR1 and CDR2 sequences are SQVTM and ANQGSEA. After removal of 6 bases from V and 8 bases from J, the junction contained 9 bases not matched to a gene. This CDR3 is 13 amino acids long.